The present T cell receptor beta chain was sequenced within a study of cytomegalovirus exposure and HLA in healthy donors. A word on this clone: What it binds is not known.

Trimming removed 8 bases from V and 4 bases from J, with 8 bases in between. CDR1 and CDR2 from the germline V gene are SGHVS and FQNEAQ. The CDR3 consists of 11 residues. Use of 60 Vbeta and 13 Jbeta primers characterized the PCR. Method: immunoSEQ multiplex PCR; TCRdb's copy keeps in-frame clones and lacks some. This sample yields under 150,000 clones, of which over 70% are seen a single time; about 1.4% belongs to the top ten. Study-wide findings and caveats: An observed cluster of highly shared sequence variants was recorded as a likely sequencing artifact. Presence/absence analyses assumed roughly uniform sequencing depth across donors, which may not hold.

This rearrangement joins TRBV7-8 to TRBJ1-1; D remains unclear. The material sequenced was PBMCs. The source of this sequence is a woman aged 40 to 50 in good health and CMV-seronegative. In nucleotides, the CDR3 is TGTGCCAGCCTGGCAGGCACTGAAGCTTTCTTT. Amino acid sequence: CASLAGTEAFF. Supplemented by reference TRBV7-8 and TRBJ1-1, the full variable domain reads GAGVSQSPRYKVAKRGQDVALRCDPISGHVSLFWYQQALGQGPEFLTYFQNEAQLDKSGLPSDRFFAERPEGSVSTLKIQRTQQEDSAVYLCASLAGTEAFFGQGTRLTVV.